The present T cell receptor (beta chain) was sequenced within a study of T cells in Graves' hyperthyroidism and ophthalmopathy. Trimming shortened V by 3 bases and J by 4 bases, and 8 bases separated the two germline ends. The CDR3 is 13 residues long. CDR1 is KGHDR and CDR2 is SFDVKD in the germline V gene. Researchers amplified the TCR beta CDR3 regions from RNA transcripts. First-round RT-PCR with HTBI primers amplified the TCR CDR3 region. TCRdb ran MiXCR on the multiplex PCR reads and lists one entry per CDR3 protein. The sample holds approximately 560,000 distinct CDR3 sequences; under 60% are singletons and the top ten take nearly 8.5%.

Sample: peripheral blood or thyroid tissue (not recorded which). The gene calls are TRBV24-1 and TRBJ1-2, with D hard to call. The source of this sequence is a woman between 18 and 29 years old with Graves' hyperthyroidism. CDR3 sequence: CATSDRQGYGYTF. The CDR3 DNA follows: TGTGCCACCAGTGATAGACAAGGCTATGGCTACACCTTC.